This TCR beta chain was identified during a study of graft-versus-host responses after intestinal transplantation. Overall study context: Recipients across the board were started on anti-thymocyte globulin induction, then kept on tacrolimus and steroids for roughly 3 years.

Remarks on this clone: Its antigen is still unknown.

The method was immunoSEQ multiplex PCR; TCRdb's version includes in-frame clones alone and lacks a portion of them. The table shows 15,000 or so clones, with 80% to 95% occurring only once. The study, taken as a whole, reports: Recipient bone marrow held GvH clones, some seen earlier in ileum or blood. Where graft-donor T cell macrochimerism was present, patients had high graft-versus-host to host-versus-graft clonal ratios in allografts.

The receptor comes from a human patient who received an intestinal transplant, so some T cells may come from the graft donor. The sequencing here drew on PBMCs, taken 950 to 1,200 days after intestinal transplantation.

In nucleotides, the CDR3 is TGTGCCAGCAGCTTAGTGGGGGGTCGCACCTATAGCACAGATACGCAGTATTTT. Its translation: CASSLVGGRTYSTDTQYF. J is TRBJ2-3 and V is TRBV7-9, with D possibly matching TRBD2 (6 bases). Trimming removed 1 base from V and 0 bases from J, with 17 bases in between. Germline lookup yields CDR1 SEHNR and CDR2 FQNEAQ (reference sequence). The CDR3 runs 18 residues.